The clone carrying this T cell receptor beta chain was observed a handful of times. This sample is part of a study of T cells after yellow fever vaccination. TCRdb reprocessed the 5' RACE reads via MiXCR and lists one record per CDR3 protein. The sample has approximately 550,000 distinct CDR3 sequences; around 21% are singletons. Specimen: PBMCs, collected 15 days after the yellow fever booster vaccination. This clonotype was sampled from a man aged 30 to 45 who received the YFV17D yellow fever vaccine.

CDR3: CASGVGRTSGPPTQYF. The CDR3 DNA reads TGTGCCAGCGGGGTCGGGAGGACTAGCGGGCCGCCTACGCAGTATTTT. This sequence joins TRBV6-1 and TRBJ2-3, with 11 bases fitting TRBD2. Germline lookup yields CDR1 MNHNS and CDR2 SASEGT. This CDR3 has 16 residues. The trim removed 8 bases at V and 8 bases at J, leaving 15 bases unmatched.